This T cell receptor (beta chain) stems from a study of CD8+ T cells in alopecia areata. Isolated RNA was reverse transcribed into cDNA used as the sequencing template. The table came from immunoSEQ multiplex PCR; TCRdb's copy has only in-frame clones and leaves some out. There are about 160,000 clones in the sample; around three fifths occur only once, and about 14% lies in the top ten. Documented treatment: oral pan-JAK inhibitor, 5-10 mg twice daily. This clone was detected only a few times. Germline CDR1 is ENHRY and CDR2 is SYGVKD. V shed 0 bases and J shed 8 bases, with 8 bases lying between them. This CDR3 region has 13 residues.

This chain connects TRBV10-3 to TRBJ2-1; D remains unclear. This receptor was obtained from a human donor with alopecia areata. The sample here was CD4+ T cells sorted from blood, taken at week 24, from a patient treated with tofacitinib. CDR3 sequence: CAISESTGDEQFF. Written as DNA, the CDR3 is TGTGCCATCAGTGAGTCGACTGGGGATGAGCAGTTCTTC.